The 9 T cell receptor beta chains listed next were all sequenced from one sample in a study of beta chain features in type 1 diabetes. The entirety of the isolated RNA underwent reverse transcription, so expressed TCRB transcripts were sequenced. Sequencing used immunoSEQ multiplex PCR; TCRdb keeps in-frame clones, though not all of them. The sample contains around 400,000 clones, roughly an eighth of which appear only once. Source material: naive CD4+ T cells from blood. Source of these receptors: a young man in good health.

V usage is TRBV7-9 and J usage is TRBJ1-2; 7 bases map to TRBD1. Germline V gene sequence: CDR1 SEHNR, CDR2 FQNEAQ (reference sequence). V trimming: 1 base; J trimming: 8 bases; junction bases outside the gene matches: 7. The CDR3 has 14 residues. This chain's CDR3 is CASSLVSRGNGYTF. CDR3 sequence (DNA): TGTGCCAGCAGCTTAGTATCCAGGGGGAACGGCTACACCTTC.

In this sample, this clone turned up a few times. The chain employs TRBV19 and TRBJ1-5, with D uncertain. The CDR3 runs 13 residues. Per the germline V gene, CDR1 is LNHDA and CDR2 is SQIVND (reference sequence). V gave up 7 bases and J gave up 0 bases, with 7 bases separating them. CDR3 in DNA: TGTGCCAGTACGCAGTTTAGCAATCAGCCCCAGCATTTT. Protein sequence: CASTQFSNQPQHF.

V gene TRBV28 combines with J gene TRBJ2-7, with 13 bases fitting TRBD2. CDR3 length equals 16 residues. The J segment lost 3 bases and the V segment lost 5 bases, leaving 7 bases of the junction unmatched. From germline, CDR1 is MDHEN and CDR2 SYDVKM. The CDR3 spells CASSATSGRGIYEQYF. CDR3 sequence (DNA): TGTGCCAGCAGTGCTACTAGCGGGAGGGGAATCTACGAGCAGTACTTC.

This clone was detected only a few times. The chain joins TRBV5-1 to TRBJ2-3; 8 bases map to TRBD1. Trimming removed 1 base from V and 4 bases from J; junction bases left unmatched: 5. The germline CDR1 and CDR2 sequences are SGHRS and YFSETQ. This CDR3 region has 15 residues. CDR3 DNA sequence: TGCGCCAGCAGCTTGCGGCTACAGGGGGCAGATACGCAGTATTTT. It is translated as CASSLRLQGADTQYF.

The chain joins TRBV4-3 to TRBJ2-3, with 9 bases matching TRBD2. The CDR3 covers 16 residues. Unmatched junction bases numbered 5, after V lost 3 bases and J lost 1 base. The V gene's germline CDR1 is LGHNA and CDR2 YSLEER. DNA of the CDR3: TGCGCCAGCAGCCATCTTTCTAGCGGGGGCACAGATACGCAGTATTTT. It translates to CASSHLSSGGTDTQYF.

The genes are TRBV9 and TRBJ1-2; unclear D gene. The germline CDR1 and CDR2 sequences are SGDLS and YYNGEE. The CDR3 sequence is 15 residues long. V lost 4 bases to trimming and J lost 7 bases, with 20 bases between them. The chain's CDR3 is CASSPTPVLGSGYTF. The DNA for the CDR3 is TGTGCCAGCAGCCCCACGCCCGTATTGGGGAGTGGCTACACCTTC.

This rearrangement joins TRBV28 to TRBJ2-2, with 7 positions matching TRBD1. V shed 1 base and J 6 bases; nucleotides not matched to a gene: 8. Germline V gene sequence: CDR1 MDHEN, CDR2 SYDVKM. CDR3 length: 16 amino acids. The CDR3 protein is CASSLYGDSSAGELFF. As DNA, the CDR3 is TGTGCCAGCAGTTTATATGGGGACAGCTCGGCCGGGGAGCTGTTTTTT.

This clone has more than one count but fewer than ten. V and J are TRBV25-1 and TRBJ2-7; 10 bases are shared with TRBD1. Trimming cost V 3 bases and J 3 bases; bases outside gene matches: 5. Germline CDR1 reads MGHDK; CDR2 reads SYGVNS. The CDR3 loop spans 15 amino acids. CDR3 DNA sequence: TGTGCCAGCAGTGACGATGGGGACAGGGGCTACGAGCAGTACTTC. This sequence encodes CASSDDGDRGYEQYF.

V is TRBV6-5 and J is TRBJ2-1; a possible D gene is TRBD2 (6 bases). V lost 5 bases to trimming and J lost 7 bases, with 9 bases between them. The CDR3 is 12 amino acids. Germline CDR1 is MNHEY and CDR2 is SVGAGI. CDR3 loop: CASSRDWNEQFF. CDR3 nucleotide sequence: TGTGCCAGCAGTAGGGACTGGAATGAGCAGTTCTTC.